This T cell receptor (beta chain) was observed in a study of persistence of HIV-infected CD4 T cells. General study findings and limits: Compared with CD3/CD28-stimulated cells, CMV- and Gag-responding cells showed lower TCRbeta richness.

Germline V gene sequence: CDR1 KGHSH, CDR2 LQKENI. The CDR3 length is 14 residues. Trimming removed 3 bases at V and 0 bases at J, with 8 bases between. The libraries were made with immunoSEQ version 4 in survey mode. Template was genomic DNA at about 10 ng/uL, with up to roughly 1 ug used per sample. The protocol was immunoSEQ multiplex PCR, while the TCRdb copy is restricted to in-frame clones and leaves out a portion. This sample has tens of thousands of clones, with roughly 90% found just once. Anti-CD3/anti-CD28 beads served as a nonspecific positive control stimulus. CD4+ T cells upregulating both CD40 ligand and CD69 were sorted as responding cells. Inclusion required CMV-positive serology and CD4+ counts above 400 cells/uL. Anti-CD28/CD49d costimulation, CD40-blocking antibody and enfuvirtide were given to CD8-depleted PBMCs for 15 to 20 hours. To note about this clone: The antigen remains undetermined.

The V and J genes are TRBV18 and TRBJ1-1; D is undetermined. This clonotype was sampled from an adult woman with HIV who was CMV-seropositive. The sample in question was CD4+ T cells sorted from PBMCs after roughly 18-hour stimulation, obtained from a patient who received antiretroviral therapy. DNA of the CDR3: TGTGCCAGCTCACCGGGAAACATGAACACTGAAGCTTTCTTT. Protein: CASSPGNMNTEAFF.